This T cell receptor (beta chain) was recovered during a study of CD8+ T cells in alopecia areata. For the study at large: Spontaneously alopecic C3H/HeJ graft donors, about 6-13 months old, gave skin to roughly 7-10-week-old female C3H/HeJ mice.

On this clone itself: Its antigen is not identified. Gene names follow the mouse nomenclature. The read falls 4 residues short of the CDR3 end, and the missing part is taken from the germline J gene.

After isolation, RNA underwent reverse transcription to generate cDNA as the sequencing template. Profiling relied on immunoSEQ multiplex PCR, and the TCRdb table lists in-frame clones only, not all of them. The sample contains 90,000 to 130,000 clones, none of them singletons. There are 16 residues in the CDR3. V lost 1 base, J lost 3 bases, and 4 bases stayed unmatched. Germline loops: CDR1 NNHDY, CDR2 SYVADS. Study results and caveats: It was lesional scalp, especially alopecia totalis/universalis, that showed higher clonality than normal scalp. Mice showed clearer TCR sharing than patients did, a gap that was possibly HLA-related. Scalp specimens additionally yield sequences from normal skin's resident alphabeta T cells.

The sample taken for sequencing was lesional skin. The source is a C3H/HeJ mouse with alopecia areata. The MHC haplotype recorded for the strain is H2-k. This chain connects TRBV13-3 to TRBJ2-3, with 11 positions matching TRBD1. The CDR3 bases that were read are TGTGCCAGCAGTGATCCCGGACAGGGGGCGGCAGAA. This sequence encodes CASSDPGQGAAE. The complete CDR3 protein is CASSDPGQGAAETLYF.